This T cell receptor beta chain was identified in a study of human T cells and chemical hapten exposure. Study-wide background: On the upper back, patch tests were applied with 0.01% DPC and read at 6 days. General study results and limits: Following DPC sensitization, TCRs present above 1 in 1000 frequency showed no change.

Stated time point: patch test 3, about 24 weeks after DPC sensitization. Treatment defined: therapeutic diphenylcyclopropenone sensitization with weekly scalp DPC. The starting material, unfractionated whole blood, was used for total RNA extraction. Per the study methods: Samples had a median of 95,638 TCRs, ranging roughly 20,000 to 700,000. TCRdb re-called the RACE reads through MiXCR, storing one row per CDR3 protein. TCRdb assigned the V and J calls; the authors' analysis was not used. This table has around 110,000 distinct CDR3 sequences, about 10% appearing once. On this clonotype: Its antigen is not known.

Source: whole blood, taken in connection with sensitization to the hapten diphenylcyclopropenone (DPC). This TCR came from a woman in her 50s with alopecia areata. Some clones in this sample may be carry-over from other donors' samples.

Written as DNA, the CDR3 is TGTGCCAGCAGTACACGGACAGCCCCCTACGAGCAGTACTTC. This gives the protein CASSTRTAPYEQYF. J is TRBJ2-7 and V is TRBV6-5; maybe TRBD1 (6 bases). Trimming stripped 5 bases from V and 2 bases from J, with 13 bases between. Germline CDR1 is MNHEY and CDR2 is SVGAGI. The length of the CDR3 is 14 residues.